Listed below are T cell receptor beta chains from one sample, sequenced in a study of T cell responses to AZD1222 COVID-19 vaccine. Sequencing used immunoSEQ multiplex PCR; TCRdb keeps in-frame clones, though not all of them. Among about 120,000 clones, 80% to 90% were seen once, and the ten largest hold 7% to 9%. The sample consisted of peripheral blood, taken on day 0 of AZD1222 vaccination. Every receptor here comes from an adult in good health. Each CDR3 is given with its conserved first and last residue. Each record gives: J gene, D gene, V gene, CDR3 protein. A D gene is named only where the DNA matches it firmly.

j_call: TRBJ1-1
d_call: .
v_call: TRBV10-1
cdr3_aa: CASTPEGGGTEAFF

j_call: TRBJ2-5
d_call: .
v_call: TRBV11-3
cdr3_aa: CASTSARYQETQYF

j_call: TRBJ1-6
d_call: .
v_call: TRBV5-6
cdr3_aa: CASSLIGLPRSPLHF

j_call: TRBJ1-1
d_call: .
v_call: TRBV28
cdr3_aa: CASQELGQINTEAFF

j_call: TRBJ2-5
d_call: .
v_call: TRBV30
cdr3_aa: CAWSVPSRETQYF

j_call: TRBJ1-4
d_call: .
v_call: TRBV11-2
cdr3_aa: CASSLGVQGSDEKLFF

j_call: TRBJ1-1
d_call: .
v_call: TRBV5-1
cdr3_aa: CASSPRGFTEAFF

j_call: TRBJ1-5
d_call: .
v_call: TRBV3-1/TRBV3-2
cdr3_aa: CASSQGPTMPQHF

j_call: TRBJ1-2
d_call: .
v_call: TRBV12-3/TRBV12-4
cdr3_aa: CASSFNGAYGYTF

j_call: TRBJ1-3
d_call: TRBD1
v_call: TRBV29-1
cdr3_aa: CSVEQFPGQGGGNTIYF

j_call: TRBJ2-7
d_call: .
v_call: TRBV18
cdr3_aa: CASSPPGRYEQYF

j_call: TRBJ2-7
d_call: .
v_call: TRBV6-5
cdr3_aa: CASSYSGVYPYEQYF

j_call: TRBJ2-5
d_call: .
v_call: TRBV7-2
cdr3_aa: CASSSGLLGETQYF

j_call: TRBJ2-1
d_call: .
v_call: TRBV5-1
cdr3_aa: CASSLQLDRNEQFF

j_call: TRBJ2-1
d_call: .
v_call: TRBV19
cdr3_aa: CASSITPGASYNEQFF

j_call: TRBJ2-2
d_call: .
v_call: TRBV7-6
cdr3_aa: CASSLGNVGTGELFF

j_call: TRBJ1-5
d_call: .
v_call: TRBV7-9
cdr3_aa: CASSLAGEGQPQHF

j_call: TRBJ1-6
d_call: TRBD1
v_call: TRBV4-1
cdr3_aa: CASSQAYTGTAKSSYNSPLHF

j_call: TRBJ2-5
d_call: .
v_call: TRBV9
cdr3_aa: CASSDQETQYF

j_call: TRBJ1-6
d_call: .
v_call: TRBV7-8
cdr3_aa: CASSLFGGAPGSSPLHF

j_call: TRBJ2-5
d_call: TRBD2
v_call: TRBV5-4
cdr3_aa: CASSLSVRAGLAGKETQYF

j_call: TRBJ2-5
d_call: TRBD2
v_call: TRBV2
cdr3_aa: CASIPRLAGGGGGETQYF

j_call: TRBJ2-3
d_call: .
v_call: TRBV6-2/TRBV6-3
cdr3_aa: CASSRRGRAPTDTQYF

j_call: TRBJ2-7
d_call: TRBD2
v_call: TRBV3-1/TRBV3-2
cdr3_aa: CASSYKSSGGFEQYF

j_call: TRBJ2-7
d_call: TRBD1
v_call: TRBV5-1
cdr3_aa: CASSLGDRSTYEQYF

j_call: TRBJ2-1
d_call: TRBD2
v_call: TRBV27
cdr3_aa: CASSPVGDYTSGSSYNEQFF

j_call: TRBJ1-2
d_call: .
v_call: TRBV12-3/TRBV12-4
cdr3_aa: CASSLIGNYGYTF

j_call: TRBJ2-7
d_call: TRBD1
v_call: TRBV19
cdr3_aa: CASSINSWTGSSYEQYF

j_call: TRBJ1-1
d_call: TRBD1
v_call: TRBV10-3
cdr3_aa: CATRQGNTEAFF

j_call: TRBJ2-1
d_call: TRBD1
v_call: TRBV7-6
cdr3_aa: CASSFVGLGTGGQSEQFF

j_call: TRBJ1-2
d_call: TRBD1
v_call: TRBV25-1
cdr3_aa: CASSDGQGWAYGYTF

j_call: TRBJ2-3
d_call: .
v_call: TRBV7-9
cdr3_aa: CASSMSGPDTQYF

j_call: TRBJ1-5
d_call: .
v_call: TRBV5-4
cdr3_aa: CASISLGEPDFNQPQHF

j_call: TRBJ2-1
d_call: .
v_call: TRBV9
cdr3_aa: CASSVTGTGGSYNEQFF

j_call: TRBJ2-1
d_call: TRBD2
v_call: TRBV27
cdr3_aa: CASSPWTSGVSTTQFF

j_call: TRBJ2-7
d_call: .
v_call: TRBV6-2/TRBV6-3
cdr3_aa: CASSKTIFSYEQYF

j_call: TRBJ2-1
d_call: .
v_call: TRBV7-3
cdr3_aa: CASSPGGVAPYNEQFF

j_call: TRBJ1-1
d_call: .
v_call: TRBV19
cdr3_aa: CASSSGRPTEAFF

j_call: TRBJ2-4
d_call: .
v_call: TRBV5-1
cdr3_aa: CASSQAEGLGAKNIQYF

j_call: TRBJ2-4
d_call: TRBD2
v_call: TRBV2
cdr3_aa: CASRGGTSGRSKNIQYF

j_call: TRBJ1-1
d_call: .
v_call: TRBV14
cdr3_aa: CASSQGRGSEAFF

j_call: TRBJ2-6
d_call: TRBD1
v_call: TRBV3-1/TRBV3-2
cdr3_aa: CASSQAGQGLGGANVLTF

j_call: TRBJ2-3
d_call: .
v_call: TRBV7-2
cdr3_aa: CASSFGGTATDTQYF

j_call: TRBJ2-1
d_call: .
v_call: TRBV9
cdr3_aa: CASSVASYNEQFF

j_call: TRBJ2-7
d_call: .
v_call: TRBV7-3
cdr3_aa: CASSSTVSTPNEQYF

j_call: TRBJ1-1
d_call: .
v_call: TRBV19
cdr3_aa: CASSIVPGMVTEAFF

j_call: TRBJ2-5
d_call: TRBD1
v_call: TRBV14
cdr3_aa: CASSQLLTGTGSFVPPKLKETQYF

j_call: TRBJ1-2
d_call: TRBD1
v_call: TRBV30
cdr3_aa: CAASGQGRYGYTF

j_call: TRBJ1-2
d_call: .
v_call: TRBV11-3
cdr3_aa: CASSPWGGHSNYGYTF

j_call: TRBJ2-1
d_call: TRBD2
v_call: TRBV9
cdr3_aa: CASSEGSGTYNEQFF

j_call: TRBJ1-1
d_call: .
v_call: TRBV30
cdr3_aa: CAWSVGLGVNTEAFF

j_call: TRBJ2-7
d_call: .
v_call: TRBV27
cdr3_aa: CASSSPGDYEQYF

j_call: TRBJ1-1
d_call: .
v_call: TRBV3-1/TRBV3-2
cdr3_aa: CASSQGHLTEAFF

j_call: TRBJ2-5
d_call: TRBD2
v_call: TRBV3-1/TRBV3-2
cdr3_aa: CASSPGLAGETQYF